The sequence of this T cell receptor beta chain was determined in a study of T cell therapy after organ transplantation (dated by TCRdb to about 2019). Context from the whole study: Therapy products were autologous CMV-specific T cells expanded in vitro for about 2 weeks with a peptide pool of 30 HLA class I and II CMV epitopes. Short-term post-therapy blood samples were obtained 4 to 8 weeks after therapy was completed. About 80% of the ten patients were classed as clinical responders and two as nonresponders. Of the roughly 11 patients, only seven or eight had long-term post-therapy samples available. A median of 1.92 x 10^8 CMV-specific T cells was administered to patients across 2 to 6 intravenous infusions. This study was a follow-up analysis of the TRBV repertoire from an open-label phase I trial that tested autologous CMV-specific adoptive T cell therapy in people who had received solid-organ transplants. Patients were given up to 6 doses of T cells at 2-week intervals and were followed for 29 weeks after finishing therapy. Results and caveats for the whole study, not just this receptor: The small number of expansions detected in nonresponders may be due to reduced sample coverage caused by poor CD8+ T cell yield. Fold change in CD8 clonality after therapy was inversely correlated with pretherapy clonality, suggesting that less biased repertoires were more receptive to remodeling. Both transferred clonotypes and endogenous clonotypes not detected in the therapy products appeared to be included in post-therapy reconstitution. Because the cohort was small, confounders such as concurrent antirejection and antiviral medications could not be assessed. Nonresponders showed marked pretherapy clonal expansions with minimal repertoire change after therapy.

In regard to this clone: Its antigen remains unidentified. Qualities for individual bases were not recorded, and no much larger clone is one base off.

The immunoSEQ two-step, bias-controlled multiplex PCR assay was used to amplify TRB CDR3 regions from genomic DNA. An Illumina NextSeq 500 was used to sequence the CDR3 libraries. Per the source publication's procedure: The immunoSEQ Analyzer platform was used for initial alignment and bioinformatics, including bias normalization against synthetic CDR3 analogs. V, D and J genes were annotated according to IMGT database definitions. For further TRBV analyses, VDJtools version 1.1.10 and the R package tcR version 2.2.1.11 were used with default settings. For the GLIPH analysis, version 1.0 was run with default settings. Significant clonotype frequency changes were tested by 2-sided binomial test with Benjamini-Hochberg correction (alpha = 0.01) in CDR3 sequences with at least 5 reads. Not all clones reach the TCRdb copy of this immuneACCESS table, which keeps in-frame sequences only. Checked studies attribute under half of the gap to unresolved V genes and leave the rest unexplained. V and J calls and clone size come straight from that table; D and trimming were deduced from the DNA. For this sample the table gives 4,000 to 6,000 clones, of which approximately 74% were detected only once. The ten largest clones capture more than 35% of the sample.

For CDR1 and CDR2, the germline V gene lists MGHRA and YSYEKL. There are 21 amino acids in the CDR3, from cysteine to phenylalanine inclusive. The entry retains the CDR3 DNA only, 63 bases that are in frame from base 1. V ends up 4 bases short and J 0 bases short, with an unmatched junction base count of 17. The time point label corresponds to: 4-8 weeks after completion of therapy. The patients had received solid-organ transplants and had cytomegalovirus that was drug-resistant/recurrent. Ten people from the trial were chosen for repertoire analysis because post-therapy peripheral blood mononuclear cells were available from them. Viable CD3+CD8+CD4- lymphocytes were sorted from PBMCs on a BD FACSAria III. The Qiagen DNeasy Kit was used to extract genomic DNA from sorted cells.

The origin of this receptor is a human patient who had received a solid organ transplant and had CMV disease. Following transplantation, part of the T cell population may be supplied by the graft donor rather than the patient. The chain joins TRBV4-1 to TRBJ2-3, and 12 junctional nucleotides match TRBD2. The source was CD8+ T cells from blood, collected after autologous CMV-specific T cell therapy. The nucleotides read TGCGCCAGCAGCCTAATGGGTGGACTAGCGGGACTGGATCATAGCACAGATACGCAGTATTTT. This translates into CASSLMGGLAGLDHSTDTQYF.